This T cell receptor (beta chain) was identified in a study of OX40 agonist ivuxolimab in advanced cancers. Some clones are missing from TCRdb's copy, which holds only in-frame ones; the method was immunoSEQ multiplex PCR. This table has about 84,000 clones, roughly 89% appearing once. Study outcomes and limitations: It was also the case that some nonresponders had low normalized T-cell clonal expansion. There were, on average, more expanded clones in CD8+ T cells than in CD4+. At 0.1 to 3.0 mg/kg and by week 6, clonal expansion occurred in CD4+ and CD8+ blood T cells.

Details on this clone: The antigen is not known.

The sample consisted of CD4+ or CD8+ T cells sorted from blood, taken in a trial of the OX40 agonist ivuxolimab. The sequence was collected from an adult with an advanced solid tumor such as melanoma, head and neck, liver or kidney cancer.

DNA for the CDR3: TGCGCCAGCAGCCCCCTTGGGGCAAAGGAAGAGACCCAGTACTTC. It yields the protein CASSPLGAKEETQYF. This chain joins TRBV5-1 and TRBJ2-5; D perhaps matches TRBD1 (5 bases). The ends were cut back, 4 bases at V and 3 bases at J, with 16 bases in the middle. This CDR3 spans 15 amino acids. CDR1 and CDR2 (germline): SGHRS, YFSETQ.